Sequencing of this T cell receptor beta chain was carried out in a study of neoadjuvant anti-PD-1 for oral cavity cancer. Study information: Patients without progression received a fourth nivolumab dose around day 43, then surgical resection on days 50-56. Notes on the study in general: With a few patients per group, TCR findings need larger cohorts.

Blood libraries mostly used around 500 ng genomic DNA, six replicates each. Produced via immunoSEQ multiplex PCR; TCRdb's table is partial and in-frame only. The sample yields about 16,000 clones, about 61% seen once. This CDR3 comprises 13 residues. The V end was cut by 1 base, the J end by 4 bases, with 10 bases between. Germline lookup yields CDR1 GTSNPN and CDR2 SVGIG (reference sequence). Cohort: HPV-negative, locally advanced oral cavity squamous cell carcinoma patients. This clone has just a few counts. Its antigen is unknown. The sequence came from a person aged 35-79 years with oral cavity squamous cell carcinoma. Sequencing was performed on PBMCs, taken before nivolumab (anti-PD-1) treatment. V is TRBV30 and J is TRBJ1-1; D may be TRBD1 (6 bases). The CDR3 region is CAWSAQGPTEAFF. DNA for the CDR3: TGTGCCTGGAGTGCACAGGGTCCCACTGAAGCTTTCTTT.